Here is one TCR beta chain with its context. This specimen belongs to a study of blood T cell repertoires in COVID-19. The CDR3 loop spans 12 amino acids. Trimming left V 4 bases short and J 7 bases short, with 8 bases between. Germline V CDR1 and CDR2: SGDLS, YYNGEE. Sequenced by immunoSEQ multiplex PCR; TCRdb stores in-frame clones only, minus some. Altogether roughly 300,000 clones are present, about nine tenths being singletons, with the ten largest covering around 1.1%. This TCR was recovered from a woman in her 30s who had recovered from COVID-19. The specimen sequenced was PBMCs or T cells enriched from blood (not recorded which). The chain joins TRBV9 to TRBJ2-2, with D maybe TRBD2 (5 bases). CDR3 nucleotides: TGTGCCAGCAGCCCCCGGGACGGGGAGCTGTTTTTT. Its protein is CASSPRDGELFF.